This T cell receptor (beta chain) was sequenced for a study of neoadjuvant anti-PD-1 for oral cavity cancer. Turning to the study itself: Patients without progression got a fourth dose around day 43.

Assay used: immunoSEQ multiplex PCR; TCRdb lists only in-frame clones, some missing. The sample carries 30,000 to 40,000 clones, around nine tenths recorded once. PBMCs were not maintained or expanded in culture before analysis. Germline lookup yields CDR1 MNHNY and CDR2 SVGAGI (reference sequence). V was trimmed by 8 bases and J by 0 bases, leaving 10 bases between them. This CDR3 spans 14 amino acids. V gene TRBV6-6 combines with J gene TRBJ2-2, with D uncertain. This TCR was recovered from a person aged 40-85 years with oral cavity squamous cell carcinoma. Sequencing was performed on PBMCs, taken before nivolumab (anti-PD-1) treatment. CDR3 amino acids: CASRLTTNTGELFF. CDR3 DNA sequence: TGTGCCAGCCGTTTAACCACGAACACCGGGGAGCTGTTTTTT.